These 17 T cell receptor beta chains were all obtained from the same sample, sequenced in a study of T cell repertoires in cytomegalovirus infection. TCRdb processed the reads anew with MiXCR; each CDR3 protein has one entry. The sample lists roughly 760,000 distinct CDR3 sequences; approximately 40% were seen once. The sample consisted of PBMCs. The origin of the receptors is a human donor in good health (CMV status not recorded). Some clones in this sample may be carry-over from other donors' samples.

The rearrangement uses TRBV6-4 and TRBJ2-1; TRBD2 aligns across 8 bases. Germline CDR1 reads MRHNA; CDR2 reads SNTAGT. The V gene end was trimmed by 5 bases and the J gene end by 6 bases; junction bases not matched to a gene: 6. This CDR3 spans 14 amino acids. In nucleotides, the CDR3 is TGTGCCAGCAGTCCGGGGGGGATCTCCAATGAGCAGTTCTTC. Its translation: CASSPGGISNEQFF.

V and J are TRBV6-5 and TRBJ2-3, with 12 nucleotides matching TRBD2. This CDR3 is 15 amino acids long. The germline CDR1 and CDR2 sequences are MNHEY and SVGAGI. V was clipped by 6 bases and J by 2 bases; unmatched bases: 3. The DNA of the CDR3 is TGTGCCAGCAGCGGACTAGCGGGAACCACAGATACGCAGTATTTT. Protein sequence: CASSGLAGTTDTQYF.

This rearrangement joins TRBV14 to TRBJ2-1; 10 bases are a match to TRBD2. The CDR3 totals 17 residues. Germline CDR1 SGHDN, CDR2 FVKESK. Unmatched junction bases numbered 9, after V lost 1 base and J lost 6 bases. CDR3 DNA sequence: TGTGCCAGCAGCCAAGTTGATCCAGCGGGAGGGATCAATGAGCAGTTCTTC. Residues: CASSQVDPAGGINEQFF.

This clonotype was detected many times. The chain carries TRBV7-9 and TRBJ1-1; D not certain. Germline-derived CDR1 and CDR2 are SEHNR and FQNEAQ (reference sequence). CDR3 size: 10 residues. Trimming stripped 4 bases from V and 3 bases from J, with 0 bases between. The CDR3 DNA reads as TGTGCCAGCAGCTACACTGAAGCTTTCTTT. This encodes CASSYTEAFF.

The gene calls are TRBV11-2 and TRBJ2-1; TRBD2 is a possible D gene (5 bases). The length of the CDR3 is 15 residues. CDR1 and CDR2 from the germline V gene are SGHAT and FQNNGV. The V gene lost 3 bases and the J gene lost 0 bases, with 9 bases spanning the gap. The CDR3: CASSLRASSYNEQFF. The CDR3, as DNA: TGTGCCAGCAGCTTGAGGGCGAGCTCCTACAATGAGCAGTTCTTC.

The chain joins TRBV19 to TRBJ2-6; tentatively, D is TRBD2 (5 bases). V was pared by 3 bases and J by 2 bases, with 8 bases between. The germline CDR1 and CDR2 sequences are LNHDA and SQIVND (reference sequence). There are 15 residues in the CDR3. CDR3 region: CASSISGAGANVLTF. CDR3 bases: TGTGCCAGTAGTATTTCCGGGGCTGGGGCCAACGTCCTGACTTTC.

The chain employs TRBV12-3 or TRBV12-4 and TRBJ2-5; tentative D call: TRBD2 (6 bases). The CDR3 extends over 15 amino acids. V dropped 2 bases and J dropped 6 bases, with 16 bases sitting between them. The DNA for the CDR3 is TGTGCCAGCAGTTTACTCCCAGCGGGTGGGAAGACCCAGTACTTC. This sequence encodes CASSLLPAGGKTQYF.

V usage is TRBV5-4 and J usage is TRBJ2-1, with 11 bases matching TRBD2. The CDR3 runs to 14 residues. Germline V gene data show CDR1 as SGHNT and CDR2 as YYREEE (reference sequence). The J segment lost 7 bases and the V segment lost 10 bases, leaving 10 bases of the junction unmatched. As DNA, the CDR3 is TGTGCCCTATCTGCGGCTAGCGGGAGGAATGAGCAGTTCTTC. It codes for CALSAASGRNEQFF.

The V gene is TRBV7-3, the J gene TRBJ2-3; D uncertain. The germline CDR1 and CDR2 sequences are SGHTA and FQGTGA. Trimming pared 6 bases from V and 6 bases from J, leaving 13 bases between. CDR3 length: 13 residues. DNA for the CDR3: TGTGCCAGCAGTTTGGGAATCGCGGATACGCAGTATTTT. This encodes CASSLGIADTQYF.

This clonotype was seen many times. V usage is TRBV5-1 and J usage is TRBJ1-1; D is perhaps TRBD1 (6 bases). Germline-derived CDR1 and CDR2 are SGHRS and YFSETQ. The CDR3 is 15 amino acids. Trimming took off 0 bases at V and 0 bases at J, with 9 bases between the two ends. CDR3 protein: CASSLEGGLNTEAFF. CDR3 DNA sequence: TGCGCCAGCAGCTTGGAGGGGGGCTTGAACACTGAAGCTTTCTTT.

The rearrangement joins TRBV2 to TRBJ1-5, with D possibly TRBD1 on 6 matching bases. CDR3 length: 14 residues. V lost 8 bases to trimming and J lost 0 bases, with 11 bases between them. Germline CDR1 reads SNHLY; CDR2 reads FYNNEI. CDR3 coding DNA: TGTGCCAGCGGACAGTCATATAGCAATCAGCCCCAGCATTTT. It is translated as CASGQSYSNQPQHF.

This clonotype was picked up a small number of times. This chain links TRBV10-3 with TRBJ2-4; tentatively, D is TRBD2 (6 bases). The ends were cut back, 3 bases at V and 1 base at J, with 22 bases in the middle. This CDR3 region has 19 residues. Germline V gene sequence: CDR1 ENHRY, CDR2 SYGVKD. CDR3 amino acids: CAISEWAKSGGVAKNIQYF. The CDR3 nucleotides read TGTGCCATCAGTGAATGGGCCAAAAGTGGCGGGGTGGCCAAAAACATTCAGTACTTC.

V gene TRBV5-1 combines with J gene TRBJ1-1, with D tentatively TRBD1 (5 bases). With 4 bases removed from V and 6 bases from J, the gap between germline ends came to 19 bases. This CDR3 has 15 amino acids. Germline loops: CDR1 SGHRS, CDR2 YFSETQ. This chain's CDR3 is CASSPPEGQPPEAFF. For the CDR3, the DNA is TGCGCCAGCAGCCCCCCCGAGGGGCAGCCGCCTGAAGCTTTCTTT.

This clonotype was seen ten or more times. The CDR3 sequence is CASSLEAVNQPQHF. The CDR3 bases are TGTGCCAGCAGCTTAGAGGCAGTTAATCAGCCCCAGCATTTT. The chain carries TRBV7-6 and TRBJ1-5; D is undetermined. The CDR3 totals 14 residues. V was shortened by 1 base and J by 4 bases, with 8 bases between the two germline ends. The germline CDR1 and CDR2 sequences are SGHVS and FNYEAQ.

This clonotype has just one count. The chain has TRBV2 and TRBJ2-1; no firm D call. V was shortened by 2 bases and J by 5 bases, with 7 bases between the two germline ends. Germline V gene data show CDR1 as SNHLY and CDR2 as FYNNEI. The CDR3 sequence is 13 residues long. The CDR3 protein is CASSERRHNEQFF. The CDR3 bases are TGTGCCAGCAGTGAAAGACGGCACAATGAGCAGTTCTTC.

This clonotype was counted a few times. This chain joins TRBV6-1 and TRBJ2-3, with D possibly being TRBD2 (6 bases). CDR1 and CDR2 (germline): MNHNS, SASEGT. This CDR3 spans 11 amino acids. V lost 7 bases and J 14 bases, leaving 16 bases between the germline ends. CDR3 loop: CASTHAGLAYF. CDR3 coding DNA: TGTGCCAGCACCCACGCGGGACTTGCGTATTTT.

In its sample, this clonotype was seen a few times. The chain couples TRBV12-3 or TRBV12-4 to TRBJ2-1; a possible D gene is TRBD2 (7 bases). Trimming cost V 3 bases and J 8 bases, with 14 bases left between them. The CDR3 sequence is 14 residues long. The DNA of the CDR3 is TGTGCCAGCAGTTTTCGGGGGGCATGGGATGAGCAGTTCTTC. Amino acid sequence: CASSFRGAWDEQFF.